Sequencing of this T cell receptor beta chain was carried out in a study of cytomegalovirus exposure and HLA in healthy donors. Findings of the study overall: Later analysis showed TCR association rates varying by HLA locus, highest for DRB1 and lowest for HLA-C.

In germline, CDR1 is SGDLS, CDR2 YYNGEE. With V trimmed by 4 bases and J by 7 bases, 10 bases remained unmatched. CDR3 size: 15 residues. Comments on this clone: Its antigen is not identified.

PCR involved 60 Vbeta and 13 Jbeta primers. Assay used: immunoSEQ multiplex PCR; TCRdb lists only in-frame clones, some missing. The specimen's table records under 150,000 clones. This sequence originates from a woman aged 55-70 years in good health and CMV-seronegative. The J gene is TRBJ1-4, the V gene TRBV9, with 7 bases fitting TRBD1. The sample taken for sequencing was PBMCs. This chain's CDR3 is CASSPHGTALEKLFF. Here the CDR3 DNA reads TGTGCCAGCAGCCCACACGGGACAGCCCTTGAAAAACTGTTTTTT.